This T cell receptor (beta chain) is drawn from a study of prognosis after radiotherapy for stage I lung cancer. This clonotype came up many times. Patients were all node-negative on CT and PET/CT, lacking prior chemotherapy, radiotherapy or other malignancies. Approximately 6 milliliters of peripheral blood were drawn at each of two time points. From genomic DNA, TCR beta CDR3 was amplified by two-round multiplex PCR. The authors ran first-round PCR with primers specific to each TRBV and TRBJ gene. TCRdb independently ran MiXCR on the multiplex PCR reads; one entry per CDR3 protein. The table shows tens of thousands of distinct CDR3 sequences, with about 37% occurring only once. The CDR3 extends over 16 amino acids. Trimming took 5 bases from V and 3 from J; bases not matched to a gene: 11. Germline assignment: CDR1 MNHNS and CDR2 SASEGT.

The starting material was PBMCs, obtained before or after stereotactic body radiation therapy (not recorded which). The TCR sequence derives from a donor aged 50 or older with non-small cell lung cancer. This chain connects TRBV6-1 to TRBJ2-3, with TRBD2 matching 7 bases. This CDR3 is CASSSWDYRGTDTQYF. The CDR3 nucleotides read TGTGCCAGCAGTTCCTGGGACTACCGGGGGACAGATACGCAGTATTTT.